The source of this T cell receptor (beta chain) is a study of CD8+ T cells in alopecia areata. Overall study: Once tofacitinib had been taken for 6 to 18 months, 6 months off drug followed. Regarding the study as a whole: Sequencing of scalp samples also captures resident alphabeta T cells of normal skin.

Lesional scalp punch biopsies and peripheral blood were collected from alopecia areata patients. A FACSAria was used to sort CD4+ and CD8+ T cells. These cells came from PBMCs. Note on this clone: No antigen is known for it.

It was cDNA, reverse transcribed from extracted RNA, that served as the sequencing template. TCRdb's copy holds only in-frame clones and misses some; the assay was immunoSEQ multiplex PCR. The data show 100,000 to 150,000 clones, roughly three fifths seen once. The germline V and J ends were trimmed by 9 bases and 5 bases, with 10 bases remaining between them. The germline gives CDR1 LNHDA, CDR2 SQIVND (reference sequence). The CDR3 sequence is 11 residues long. The sample consisted of CD4+ T cells sorted from blood, taken at week 0. The V and J genes are TRBV19 and TRBJ2-5; a possible D gene is TRBD1 (6 bases). The source is a human donor with alopecia areata. Here the CDR3 reads CASRQAETQYF. The CDR3 DNA follows: TGTGCCAGCAGACAGGCGGAGACCCAGTACTTC.